The 20 T cell receptor beta chains reported below all come from one sample, sequenced in a study of T cell responses to AZD1222 COVID-19 vaccine. Profiling relied on immunoSEQ multiplex PCR, and the TCRdb table lists in-frame clones only, not all of them. The table shows 150,000 to 200,000 clones, with around 90% occurring only once. Here the sequenced sample was peripheral blood, taken 28 days after the second dose of the MenACWY control vaccine. These receptors came from an adult who received the MenACWY meningococcal vaccine as a control.

The chain is built from TRBV5-6 and TRBJ2-2; maybe TRBD1 (5 bases). CDR1 and CDR2 (germline): SGHDT, YYEEEE. V was shortened by 4 bases and J by 2 bases, with 12 bases between the two germline ends. There are 15 residues in the CDR3. The CDR3 DNA reads TGTGCCAGCAGCCCGCTGGACACCAACACCGGGGAGCTGTTTTTT. This translates into CASSPLDTNTGELFF.

The rearrangement uses TRBV7-6 and TRBJ2-3; no reliable D call. The CDR3 contains 15 residues. Germline CDR1 reads SGHVS; CDR2 reads FNYEAQ. Trimming left V 1 base short and J 0 bases short, with 8 bases between. The CDR3 here is CASSLVPTSTDTQYF. The CDR3 nucleotides are TGTGCCAGCAGCTTAGTGCCCACTAGCACAGATACGCAGTATTTT.

This chain uses TRBV12-5 with TRBJ1-5; the match to TRBD1 covers 7 bases. Looked up from germline, CDR1 is LGHNT and CDR2 is FRNRAP. This CDR3 has 14 residues. The trim removed 5 bases at V and 3 bases at J, leaving 4 bases unmatched. CDR3 region: CASGPDRDNQPQHF. The CDR3 DNA sequence: TGTGCTAGTGGTCCCGACAGGGACAATCAGCCCCAGCATTTT.

This clone was seen a single time. This sequence joins TRBV7-2 and TRBJ2-7; tentative D call: TRBD2 (5 bases). This CDR3 is built from 15 residues. V dropped 2 bases and J dropped 0 bases, with 11 bases sitting between them. Germline V gene sequence: CDR1 SGHTA, CDR2 FQGNSA. The DNA of the CDR3 is TGTGCCAGCAGCTTATCCGGGATACCCTCCTACGAGCAGTACTTC. Translation gives CASSLSGIPSYEQYF.

The CDR3 sequence: CASSVLAGVSETQYF. CDR3 DNA sequence: TGTGCCAGCAGCGTTCTAGCGGGAGTATCAGAGACCCAGTACTTC. The J gene is TRBJ2-5, the V gene TRBV9, with 10 nucleotides matching TRBD2. Germline CDR1 is SGDLS and CDR2 is YYNGEE. CDR3 length equals 15 residues. V was pared by 2 bases and J by 4 bases, with 5 bases of the junction left unmatched.

This clone was detected once. The chain employs TRBV12-5 and TRBJ1-2; D is unresolved. The CDR3 is made up of 11 amino acids. The V end lost 3 bases, the J end lost 8 bases, and 7 bases lay between the germline ends. CDR1 is LGHNT, CDR2 FRNRAP, per germline. The CDR3 DNA reads TGTGCTAGTGGTTTAGGAAGCGGCTACACCTTC. It is translated as CASGLGSGYTF.

The V call is TRBV5-8, the J call TRBJ1-1; weak D call: TRBD1 (6 bases). CDR3 length equals 15 residues. V shed 4 bases and J shed 2 bases, with 15 bases lying between them. Germline V gene lookup returns CDR1 SGHTS and CDR2 YDEGEE. This chain's CDR3 is CASSDTWTANTEAFF. CDR3 nucleotide sequence: TGTGCCAGCAGCGATACCTGGACAGCAAACACTGAAGCTTTCTTT.

This chain uses TRBV27 with TRBJ2-1; the D call may be TRBD1 or TRBD2 (5 bases each). V lost 9 bases and J 5 bases, leaving 32 bases between the germline ends. CDR3 length equals 19 residues. The V gene's germline CDR1 is MNHEY and CDR2 SMNVEV (reference sequence). The CDR3 loop is CASAARSGQPIERNNEQFF. The CDR3 DNA sequence: TGTGCCAGTGCCGCCCGAAGCGGACAACCGATTGAAAGGAACAATGAGCAGTTCTTC.

The chain couples TRBV5-4 to TRBJ1-1; 8 bases align to TRBD1. Germline trimming cut 4 bases from V and 6 bases from J; bases unmatched to any gene: 14. The CDR3 sequence is 16 residues long. Germline V gene lookup returns CDR1 SGHNT and CDR2 YYREEE (reference sequence). The CDR3 sequence is CASSVGETRGRAEAFF. CDR3 nucleotide sequence: TGTGCCAGCAGCGTGGGAGAGACCAGGGGGCGAGCTGAAGCTTTCTTT. The full variable domain, with the rest looked up from reference TRBV5-4 and TRBJ1-1, is ETGVTQSPTHLIKTRGQQVTLRCSSQSGHNTVSWYQQALGQGPQFIFQYYREEENGRGNFPPRFSGLQFPNYSSELNVNALELDDSALYLCASSVGETRGRAEAFFGQGTRLTVV.

The chain uses TRBV11-1 and TRBJ2-1; 8 nucleotides match TRBD2. The ends lost 4 bases at V and 2 bases at J; junction bases unmatched: 7. The CDR3 totals 16 residues. The germline V gene has CDR1 SGHAT and CDR2 FQDESV (reference sequence). The CDR3 is CASSSAGLAAYNEQFF. In nucleotides, the CDR3 is TGTGCCAGCAGCTCGGCTGGACTAGCCGCCTACAATGAGCAGTTCTTC.

The genes are TRBV6-5 and TRBJ2-5; 7 nucleotides line up with TRBD2. CDR3 length: 12 amino acids. Germline CDR1 is MNHEY and CDR2 is SVGAGI. V was pared by 10 bases and J by 5 bases, with 7 bases of the junction left unmatched. CDR3 nucleotides: TGTGCCATCGCGGGGGTGGGGGAGACCCAGTACTTC. Protein product: CAIAGVGETQYF.

This chain joins TRBV7-9 and TRBJ1-2; D unclear. V shed 5 bases and J shed 4 bases, with 17 bases lying between them. The germline V gene encodes CDR1 SEHNR and CDR2 FQNEAQ (reference sequence). The CDR3 contains 15 residues. DNA for the CDR3: TGTGCCAGCAGCCCGCCGGAGGACCAAGGCTATGGCTACACCTTC. Its protein product is CASSPPEDQGYGYTF.

The chain couples TRBV9 to TRBJ2-1; D gene uncertain. From germline, CDR1 is SGDLS and CDR2 YYNGEE. CDR3 length equals 11 residues. V was shortened by 0 bases and J by 9 bases, with 4 bases between the two germline ends. The CDR3 is CASSVEGEQFF. The CDR3 DNA reads as TGTGCCAGCAGCGTAGAAGGTGAGCAGTTCTTC.

V and J are TRBV7-9 and TRBJ2-1; 7 bases are shared with TRBD2. This CDR3 has 16 residues. The ends lost 5 bases at V and 1 base at J; junction bases unmatched: 8. Germline V CDR1 and CDR2: SEHNR, FQNEAQ (reference sequence). CDR3 sequence: CASSGRGRGSYNEQFF. CDR3 coding DNA: TGTGCCAGCAGCGGCCGAGGGAGGGGATCCTACAATGAGCAGTTCTTC.

The genes are TRBV21-1 and TRBJ1-4; the table's D gene call, TRBD1, was not cross checked with the DNA. TRBV21-1 is labeled a pseudogene. The CDR3 has 22 amino acids. The CDR3 coding sequence is TGTGCCAGCAGCAAGGGTGGATCTTACAGGGGACGAGTTCGGCAAGGAATAGAAAAACTGTTTTTT. Its translation: CASSKGGSYRGRVRQGIEKLFF.

This clone was recorded once. The chain joins TRBV19 to TRBJ1-3; the D is unclear. Germline V gene lookup returns CDR1 LNHDA and CDR2 SQIVND (reference sequence). V shed 5 bases and J shed 0 bases, with 11 bases lying between them. The CDR3 is made up of 15 amino acids. The CDR3 DNA reads TGTGCCAGTAGTGTCCATCTGGACTCTGGAAACACCATATATTTT. Protein product: CASSVHLDSGNTIYF.

J is TRBJ2-7 and V is TRBV19; D possibly corresponds to TRBD2 (6 bases). The CDR3 has 14 residues. Germline V gene data show CDR1 as LNHDA and CDR2 as SQIVND (reference sequence). With 3 bases removed from V and 2 bases from J, the gap between germline ends came to 11 bases. The CDR3 region is CASSIGPSAYEQYF. DNA for the CDR3: TGTGCCAGTAGTATCGGGCCTAGCGCCTACGAGCAGTACTTC. The full variable domain, rest sourced from reference TRBV19 and TRBJ2-7, is DGGITQSPKYLFRKEGQNVTLSCEQNLNHDAMYWYRQDPGQGLRLIYYSQIVNDFQKGDIAEGYSVSREKKESFPLTVTSAQKNPTAFYLCASSIGPSAYEQYFGPGTRLTVT.

This sequence joins TRBV2 and TRBJ2-1; D may match TRBD1 or TRBD2 (7 bases each). The V end lost 6 bases, the J end lost 5 bases, and 14 bases lay between the germline ends. Germline lookup yields CDR1 SNHLY and CDR2 FYNNEI. This CDR3 has 14 residues. CDR3 region: CASRGGTVNNEQFF. The CDR3 nucleotides read TGTGCCAGCAGGGGGGGGACAGTTAACAATGAGCAGTTCTTC. The whole variable domain, filled in from reference TRBV2 and TRBJ2-1, reads EPEVTQTPSHQVTQMGQEVILRCVPISNHLYFYWYRQILGQKVEFLVSFYNNEISEKSEIFDDQFSVERPDGSNFTLKIRSTKLEDSAMYFCASRGGTVNNEQFFGPGTRLTVL.

J is TRBJ2-1 and V is TRBV30, with 7 bases lining up with TRBD2. Per the germline V gene, CDR1 is GTSNPN and CDR2 is SVGIG (reference sequence). Trimming at V came to 2 bases and at J to 2 bases, leaving 3 bases not matched to a gene. The CDR3 totals 14 residues. The CDR3 region is CAWSLLATYNEQFF. Written as DNA, the CDR3 is TGTGCCTGGAGTTTACTAGCGACCTACAATGAGCAGTTCTTC. The whole variable domain, filled in from reference TRBV30 and TRBJ2-1, reads SQTIHQWPATLVQPVGSPLSLECTVEGTSNPNLYWYRQAAGRGLQLLFYSVGIGQISSEVPQNLSASRPQDRQFILSSKKLLLSDSGFYLCAWSLLATYNEQFFGPGTRLTVL.

The chain has TRBV27 and TRBJ2-1; possibly TRBD1 for D (5 bases). Looked up from germline, CDR1 is MNHEY and CDR2 is SMNVEV (reference sequence). Trimming took off 6 bases at V and 2 bases at J, with 17 bases between the two ends. This CDR3 region has 16 residues. The CDR3 region has the DNA TGTGCCAGCAGGTTTGGAAGGGGTAGCCCCTACAATGAGCAGTTCTTC. It encodes CASRFGRGSPYNEQFF.